The 21 T cell receptor beta chains reported below all come from one sample, sequenced in a study of OX40 agonist ivuxolimab in advanced cancers. Here immunoSEQ multiplex PCR was the method, and the copy in TCRdb shows in-frame clones only, minus some. This sample has about 150,000 clones, with about nine tenths found just once. Here the sequenced sample was CD4+ or CD8+ T cells sorted from blood, taken in a trial of the OX40 agonist ivuxolimab. These receptor sequences come from an adult with an advanced solid tumor such as melanoma, head and neck, liver or kidney cancer.

The chain joins TRBV21-1 to TRBJ1-1. TRBV21-1 is a recognized pseudogene. The CDR3 covers 8 residues. The CDR3 reads CATTEAFF. The CDR3 bases are TGTGCCACCACTGAAGCTTTCTTT.

This sequence joins TRBV4-2 and TRBJ1-1; no definite D call. The CDR3 is made up of 16 amino acids. CDR1 LGHNA and CDR2 YNFKEQ come from the germline V gene. The ends were cut back, 4 bases at V and 1 base at J, with 16 bases in the middle. The CDR3 is CASSLQGNRENTEAFF. The CDR3 coding sequence is TGTGCCAGCAGCCTACAAGGTAACAGAGAGAACACTGAAGCTTTCTTT.

In its sample, this clone was seen once. The rearrangement links TRBV9 to TRBJ2-1; 9 bases align to TRBD2. Germline values: CDR1 SGDLS, CDR2 YYNGEE. The V segment lost 0 bases and the J segment 10 bases; nucleotides outside the gene matches: 8. The CDR3 covers 15 residues. The CDR3 sequence is CASSVAGREGQEQFF. In DNA, the CDR3 is TGTGCCAGCAGCGTAGCTGGGCGGGAGGGCCAAGAGCAGTTCTTC.

This chain joins TRBV19 and TRBJ1-1, with D unresolved. Germline values: CDR1 LNHDA, CDR2 SQIVND (reference sequence). V was pared by 8 bases and J by 4 bases, with 14 bases between. CDR3 length equals 13 residues. The CDR3 region has the DNA TGTGCCAGTCGTCCGGACCTGGGCACTGAAGCTTTCTTT. This translates into CASRPDLGTEAFF. Full variable domain (rest looked up from reference TRBV19 and TRBJ1-1): DGGITQSPKYLFRKEGQNVTLSCEQNLNHDAMYWYRQDPGQGLRLIYYSQIVNDFQKGDIAEGYSVSREKKESFPLTVTSAQKNPTAFYLCASRPDLGTEAFFGQGTRLTVV.

The genes are TRBV7-2 and TRBJ2-6, with D possibly called TRBD1 or TRBD2 (5 bases each). This CDR3 has 15 amino acids. The V and J ends lost 1 base and 3 bases respectively, with 7 bases between them. From germline, CDR1 is SGHTA and CDR2 FQGNSA. In DNA, the CDR3 is TGTGCCAGCAGCTTAGGGGGGTTTGGGGCCAACGTCCTGACTTTC. This gives the protein CASSLGGFGANVLTF. The entire variable domain, with the rest obtained from reference TRBV7-2 and TRBJ2-6, is as follows: GAGVSQSPSNKVTEKGKDVELRCDPISGHTALYWYRQSLGQGLEFLIYFQGNSAPDKSGLPSDRFSAERTGGSVSTLTIQRTQQEDSAVYLCASSLGGFGANVLTFGAGSRLTVL.

The chain joins TRBV9 to TRBJ2-7; 7 bases fit TRBD2. CDR1 SGDLS and CDR2 YYNGEE come from the germline V gene. The V segment lost 4 bases and the J segment 2 bases; nucleotides outside the gene matches: 6. The length of the CDR3 is 14 residues. The CDR3 nucleotides are TGTGCCAGCAGCCCCGGGACTACCACCTACGAGCAGTACTTC. Its protein product is CASSPGTTTYEQYF. The full variable domain, completed using reference TRBV9 and TRBJ2-7, is DSGVTQTPKHLITATGQRVTLRCSPRSGDLSVYWYQQSLDQGLQFLIQYYNGEERAKGNILERFSAQQFPDLHSELNLSSLELGDSALYFCASSPGTTTYEQYFGPGTRLTVT.

The chain employs TRBV30 and TRBJ2-3, with D perhaps TRBD1 or TRBD2 (6 bases each). Per germline, CDR1 GTSNPN and CDR2 SVGIG (reference sequence). The CDR3 sequence is 14 residues long. Trimming took 8 bases from V and 4 from J, leaving 19 bases between them. CDR3: CARAGGGSADTQYF. CDR3 coding DNA: TGTGCCCGAGCTGGAGGGGGGTCCGCAGATACGCAGTATTTT.

This chain connects TRBV7-9 to TRBJ2-3; TRBD2 agrees at 10 bases. The CDR3 is made up of 16 amino acids. V trimming: 3 bases; J trimming: 7 bases; junction bases outside the gene matches: 10. Germline CDR1 reads SEHNR; CDR2 reads FQNEAQ (reference sequence). CDR3 nucleotide sequence: TGTGCCAGCAGCTTTCCGGGACTAGCGCGAGCTTATACGCAGTATTTT. This codes for CASSFPGLARAYTQYF.

The chain has TRBV11-2 and TRBJ1-3, with D perhaps matching TRBD1 (5 bases). Trimming cost V 1 base and J 2 bases, with 12 bases left between them. CDR3 length: 16 residues. CDR1 is SGHAT and CDR2 is FQNNGV in the germline V gene. This CDR3 is CASSLVFVGAGNTIYF. The CDR3, as DNA: TGTGCCAGCAGCTTAGTGTTTGTAGGGGCTGGAAACACCATATATTTT.

The chain has TRBV11-3 and TRBJ2-5; 7 nucleotides align to TRBD2. The CDR3 loop spans 17 amino acids. Germline values: CDR1 SGHNT, CDR2 YENEEA. V dropped 0 bases and J dropped 2; count of bases not matched to a gene: 9. In DNA form, the CDR3 reads TGTGCCAGCAGCTTAGATTGGGCTAGCGGAATACAAGAGACCCAGTACTTC. It is translated as CASSLDWASGIQETQYF.

V is TRBV7-9 and J is TRBJ2-4; 10 nucleotides align to TRBD2. This CDR3 spans 16 amino acids. The junction had 6 bases not matched to a gene; V was cut back by 7 bases and J by 0 bases. CDR1 is SEHNR and CDR2 is FQNEAQ in the germline V gene (reference sequence). CDR3 in amino acids: CASTPSGSGAKNIQYF. CDR3 DNA sequence: TGTGCCAGCACTCCTAGCGGGAGTGGAGCCAAAAACATTCAGTACTTC.

The rearrangement uses TRBV28 and TRBJ2-7, with D maybe TRBD2 (5 bases). Trimming cost V 6 bases and J 3 bases, with 12 bases left between them. This CDR3 spans 13 amino acids. In germline, CDR1 is MDHEN, CDR2 SYDVKM. CDR3 in DNA: TGTGCCAGCAGGAGGGAGCGAGGCTACGAGCAGTACTTC. It translates to CASRRERGYEQYF.

Only a few counts were recorded for this clone. This chain links TRBV19 with TRBJ1-5; no clear D gene. Trimming cost V 3 bases and J 2 bases, with 11 bases left between them. The CDR3 spans 15 residues. Germline-derived CDR1 and CDR2 are LNHDA and SQIVND (reference sequence). This CDR3 is CASSISRAGNQPQHF. CDR3 DNA sequence: TGTGCCAGTAGTATCTCCAGAGCGGGCAATCAGCCCCAGCATTTT.

The rearrangement uses TRBV19 and TRBJ1-1, with 7 bases identical to TRBD1. J lost 1 base, V lost 0 bases, and 5 bases had no gene match. Germline V CDR1 and CDR2: LNHDA, SQIVND (reference sequence). This CDR3 region has 16 residues. CDR3 nucleotide sequence: TGTGCCAGTAGTATAGATCCGAGGACAGGGAACACTGAAGCTTTCTTT. Translation gives CASSIDPRTGNTEAFF.

The chain recombines TRBV18 with TRBJ2-2, with 9 nucleotides matching TRBD2. The germline V gene has CDR1 KGHSH and CDR2 LQKENI. V dropped 2 bases and J dropped 7; count of bases not matched to a gene: 5. The CDR3 totals 15 residues. The DNA of the CDR3 is TGTGCCAGCTCACCAATAGCGGGAGAGAGCGGGGAGCTGTTTTTT. This codes for CASSPIAGESGELFF. The full variable domain, in which reference TRBV18 and TRBJ2-2 provide the parts outside the CDR3, is NAGVMQNPRHLVRRRGQEARLRCSPMKGHSHVYWYRQLPEEGLKFMVYLQKENIIDESGMPKERFSAEFPKEGPSILRIQQVVRGDSAAYFCASSPIAGESGELFFGEGSRLTVL.

In this sample, this clone turned up a few times. V and J are TRBV18 and TRBJ1-5, with 7 bases that match TRBD1. The V gene's germline CDR1 is KGHSH and CDR2 LQKENI. CDR3 size: 17 residues. V lost 2 bases and J lost 0; bases outside the gene matches: 7. The CDR3 coding sequence is TGTGCCAGCTCACCAAAGGACAGGCAAACTAGCAATCAGCCCCAGCATTTT. Translating it yields CASSPKDRQTSNQPQHF.

Concerning this clone: In this CDR3 the conserved last residue, phenylalanine or tryptophan, is missing, so a read error is likely. The DNA is left out, because the CDR3 cannot be placed on it with certainty; the CDR3 is given as TCRdb lists it. The chain joins TRBV2 to TRBJ2-7; TRBD2, the table's D call, was not compared with the DNA. Germline V gene data show CDR1 as SNHLY and CDR2 as FYNNEI. Counting both end residues, the CDR3 totals 12 amino acids. The CDR3 protein is CASSELVLAGAL.

This CDR3 is CASSLTGGDGYTF. The CDR3 DNA is TGTGCCAGCAGTCTCACAGGGGGCGATGGCTACACCTTC. The rearrangement links TRBV6-1 to TRBJ1-2, with TRBD1 matching 9 bases. The CDR3 covers 13 residues. The V gene end was trimmed by 5 bases and the J gene end by 6 bases; junction bases not matched to a gene: 4. CDR1 MNHNS and CDR2 SASEGT come from the germline V gene.

The V call is TRBV10-2, the J call TRBJ1-1; D is undetermined. Germline lookup yields CDR1 WSHSY and CDR2 SAAADI. CDR3 length: 14 amino acids. V lost 0 bases and J 3 bases, leaving 8 bases between the germline ends. CDR3 sequence reads: CASSESRTYTEAFF. As DNA, the CDR3 is TGCGCCAGCAGTGAGTCGCGCACCTACACTGAAGCTTTCTTT.

The chain joins TRBV5-4 to TRBJ2-7; maybe TRBD2 (6 bases). CDR3 size: 13 residues. Germline V gene data show CDR1 as SGHNT and CDR2 as YYREEE (reference sequence). V lost 4 bases, J lost 6 bases, and 14 bases lay in between. CDR3 coding DNA: TGTGCCAGCAGCCTGAACTGGGGGGTCGAGCAGTACTTC. The encoded protein is CASSLNWGVEQYF.

Turning to this clone: The sample has other DNA sequences that encode this CDR3 too. This chain uses TRBV13 with TRBJ1-5; 8 nucleotides agree with TRBD1. Germline CDR1 reads PRHDT; CDR2 reads FYEKMQ (reference sequence). This CDR3 has 14 residues. With 5 bases clipped from V and 5 bases from J, the junction kept 5 bases outside the gene matches. CDR3 sequence (DNA): TGTGCCAGCAGCCCAGGACAGGGTTATCAGCCCCAGCATTTT. Protein sequence: CASSPGQGYQPQHF. The full variable domain, its missing parts supplied by reference TRBV13 and TRBJ1-5, is AAGVIQSPRHLIKEKRETATLKCYPIPRHDTVYWYQQGPGQDPQFLISFYEKMQSDKGSIPDRFSAQQFSDYHSELNMSSLELGDSALYFCASSPGQGYQPQHFGDGTRLSIL.